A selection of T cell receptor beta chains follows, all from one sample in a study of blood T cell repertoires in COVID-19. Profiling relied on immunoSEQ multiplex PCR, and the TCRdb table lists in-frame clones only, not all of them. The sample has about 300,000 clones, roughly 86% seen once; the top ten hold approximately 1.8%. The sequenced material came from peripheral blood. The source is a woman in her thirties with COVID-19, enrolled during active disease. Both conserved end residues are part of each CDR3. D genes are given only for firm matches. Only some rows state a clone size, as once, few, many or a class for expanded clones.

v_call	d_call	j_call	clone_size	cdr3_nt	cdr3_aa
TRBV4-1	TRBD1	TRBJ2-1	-	TGCGCCAGCAGCCGGGGACAGGGAGGGAATGAGCAGTTCTTC	CASSRGQGGNEQFF
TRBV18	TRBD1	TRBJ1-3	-	TGTGCCAGCTCACCCCGACAGGGATCTGGAAACACCATATATTTT	CASSPRQGSGNTIYF
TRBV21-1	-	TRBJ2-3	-	TGTGCCAGCAGCAAAGATGCGCCCCTGGGCACAGATACGCAGTATTTT	CASSKDAPLGTDTQYF
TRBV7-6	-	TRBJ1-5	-	TGTGCCAGCAGCTTAGAACAGGGCAGGGGCCCTATTAGCAATCAGCCCCAGCATTTT	CASSLEQGRGPISNQPQHF
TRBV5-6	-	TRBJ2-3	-	TGTGCCAGCAGCTTGGGAGGGAGCCCAGATACGCAGTATTTT	CASSLGGSPDTQYF
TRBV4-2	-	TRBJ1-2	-	TGTGCCAGCAGCCAAGCGTCTTTGGGGCACACCTTC	CASSQASLGHTF
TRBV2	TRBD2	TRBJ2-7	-	TGTGCCAGCAGTGAAGAGCGGGGATCCTACGAGCAGTACTTC	CASSEERGSYEQYF
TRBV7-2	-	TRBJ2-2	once	TGTGCCAGCAGCTTCCAGACTGCCACCGGGGAGCTGTTTTTT	CASSFQTATGELFF
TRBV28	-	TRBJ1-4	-	TGTGCCAGCAATTTGCCCCAGGTCTCTGAAAAACTGTTTTTT	CASNLPQVSEKLFF
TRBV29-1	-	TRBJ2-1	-	TGCAGCGTTGTCAGGGGAGGGGGTCCACTACTGCAGTTCTTC	CSVVRGGGPLLQFF
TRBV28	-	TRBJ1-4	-	TGTGCCAGCCGATCAGGGATCCAGGAAAAACTGTTTTTT	CASRSGIQEKLFF
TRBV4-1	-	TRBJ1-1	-	TGCGCCAGCAGCCAAGATTCCCAGGGGACAACCATGAACACTGAAGCTTTCTTT	CASSQDSQGTTMNTEAFF
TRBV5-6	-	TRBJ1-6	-	TGTGCCAGCAGCGGGCTACAGGGACCTTCGCCCCTCCACTTT	CASSGLQGPSPLHF
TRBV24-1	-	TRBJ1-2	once	TGTGCCACCAGTGACTCCGGAACAGATTATAACTATGGCTACACCTTC	CATSDSGTDYNYGYTF
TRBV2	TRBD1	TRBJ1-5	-	TGTGCCAGCAGACCCGGACAGGGTGGCAATCAGCCCCAGCATTTT	CASRPGQGGNQPQHF
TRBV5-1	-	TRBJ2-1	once	TGCGCCAGCAGCTTGGTTGCGGGGCCGAGCTCCTACAATGAGCAGTTCTTC	CASSLVAGPSSYNEQFF
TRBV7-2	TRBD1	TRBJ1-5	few	TGTGCCAGCAGCATATGGGACAGGGGGTTGAATCAGCCCCAGCATTTT	CASSIWDRGLNQPQHF
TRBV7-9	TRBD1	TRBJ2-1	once	TGTGCCAGCAGCTCCTGGGACAGGGAGGGATACAATGAGCAGTTCTTC	CASSSWDREGYNEQFF
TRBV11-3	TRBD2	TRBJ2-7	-	TGTGCCAGCAGTCGTTGGGAGATGGGAGGGTTCTACGAGCAGTACTTC	CASSRWEMGGFYEQYF
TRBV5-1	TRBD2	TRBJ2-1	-	TGCGCCAGCAGCTTGGGGCTAGCGGGACCCTACAATGAGCAGTTCTTC	CASSLGLAGPYNEQFF
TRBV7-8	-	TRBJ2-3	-	TGTGCCAGCAGCTTAGCGTTGTTGTATACAGGTTCATCAGATACGCAGTATTTT	CASSLALLYTGSSDTQYF
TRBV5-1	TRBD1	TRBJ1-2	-	TGCGCCAGCAGCTTGACAGGGGACTATGGCTACACCTTC	CASSLTGDYGYTF
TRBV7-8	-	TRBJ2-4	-	TGTGCCAGCAGGAGGGGAGGGGGGAACATTCAGTACTTC	CASRRGGGNIQYF
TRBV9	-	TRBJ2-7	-	TGTGCCAGCAGCCCAGGGCCGAACTACGAGCAGTACTTC	CASSPGPNYEQYF
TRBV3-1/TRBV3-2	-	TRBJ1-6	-	TGTGCCAGCAGCCAATTTTTGGGGCTTTCACCCCTCCACTTT	CASSQFLGLSPLHF
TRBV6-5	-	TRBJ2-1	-	TGTGCCACCGCACAGAGCTCCTACAATGAGCAGTTCTTC	CATAQSSYNEQFF
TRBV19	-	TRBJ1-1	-	TGTGCCAGTAGTATAGGTGGCAGGGGATACACTGAAGCTTTCTTT	CASSIGGRGYTEAFF
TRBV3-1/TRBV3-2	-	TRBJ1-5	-	TGTGCCAGCAGCCGCGCCAGGCCGGGACACTTATATAGCAATCAGCCCCAGCATTTT	CASSRARPGHLYSNQPQHF
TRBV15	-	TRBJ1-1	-	TGTGCCACCAGCAGACGGGGAAACACTGAAGCTTTCTTT	CATSRRGNTEAFF
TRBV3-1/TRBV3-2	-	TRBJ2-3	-	TGTGCCAGCAGCCATTCGCCCGAGACACCAGTCGGGAATACGCAGTATTTT	CASSHSPETPVGNTQYF
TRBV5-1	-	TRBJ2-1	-	TGCGCCAGCAGCTCCCCTAGGAGCAATGAGCAGTTCTTC	CASSSPRSNEQFF
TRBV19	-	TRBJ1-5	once	TGTGCCAGTAGTAACCACAGGGTGGGTGGCAATCAGCCCCAGCATTTT	CASSNHRVGGNQPQHF
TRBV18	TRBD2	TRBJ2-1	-	TGTGCCAGCTCACCACCGGGACTAGCGGGGGGGCCGGGTGAGCAGTTCTTC	CASSPPGLAGGPGEQFF
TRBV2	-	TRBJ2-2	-	TGTGCCAGCAGTCCGGAAGGGGGCACCGGGGAGCTGTTTTTT	CASSPEGGTGELFF
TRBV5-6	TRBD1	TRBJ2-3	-	TGTGCCAGCAGCTTGTTCGTGGGGACAGGGTCGGATACGCAGTATTTT	CASSLFVGTGSDTQYF
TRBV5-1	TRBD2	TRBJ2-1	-	TGCGCCAGCAGCTTGGCCCAAGGGAGGGGTGAGCAGTTCTTC	CASSLAQGRGEQFF
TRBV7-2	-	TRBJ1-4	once	TGTGCCAGCAGCTTAGAAAGGGGAGGTGGCGAAAAACTGTTTTTT	CASSLERGGGEKLFF
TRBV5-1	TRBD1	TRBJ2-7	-	TGCGCCAGCAGGGGACAGGGAACCTACGAGCAGTACTTC	CASRGQGTYEQYF
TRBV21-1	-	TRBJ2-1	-	TGTGCCAGCAGCAAATGGAGAGCGGGAATATCCTACAATGAGCAGTTCTTC	CASSKWRAGISYNEQFF
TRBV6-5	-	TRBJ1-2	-	TGTGCCAGCAGTTACCACCATACGACAGCCAACTATGGCTACACCTTC	CASSYHHTTANYGYTF
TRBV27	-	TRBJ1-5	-	TGTGCCAGTCGGCCGGGATTGAGCAATCAGCCCCAGCATTTT	CASRPGLSNQPQHF
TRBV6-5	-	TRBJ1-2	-	TGTGCCAGCAGTCCGGGAGGGGGGGCCTATGGCTACACCTTC	CASSPGGGAYGYTF
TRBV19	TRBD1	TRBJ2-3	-	TGTGCCAGTAGTCGGACAGGGGCCACAGATACGCAGTATTTT	CASSRTGATDTQYF
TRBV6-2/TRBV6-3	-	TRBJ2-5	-	TGTGCCAGCAGTACCGAGATGGAGGGACGGGAGACCCAGTACTTC	CASSTEMEGRETQYF
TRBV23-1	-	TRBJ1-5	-	TGCGCCAGCAGTCACAAGGGGCAATGGCAGCCCCAGCATTTT	CASSHKGQWQPQHF
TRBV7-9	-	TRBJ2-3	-	TGTGCCAGCACCGAGTTCTCCCTGCGCACAGATACGCAGTATTTT	CASTEFSLRTDTQYF
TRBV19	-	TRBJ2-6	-	TGTGCCAGTAGCATGGACACTGGGGCCAACGTCCTGACTTTC	CASSMDTGANVLTF
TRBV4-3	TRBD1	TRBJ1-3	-	TGCGCCAGCAGCCCGGCCGGGACAGGGGGGAACACCATATATTTT	CASSPAGTGGNTIYF
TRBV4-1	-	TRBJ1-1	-	TGCGCCAGCAGCCAATACGGGTCCACTGAAGCTTTCTTT	CASSQYGSTEAFF
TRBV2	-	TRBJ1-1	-	TGTGCCAGCAGTGATATCAGGTTGGTGAACACTGAAGCTTTCTTT	CASSDIRLVNTEAFF
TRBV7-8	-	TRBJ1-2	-	TGTGCCAGCAGCCCGATACAGGCCTACACCTTC	CASSPIQAYTF